What follows is one T cell receptor (beta chain) and its context. Using immunoSEQ multiplex PCR, the repertoire was profiled, and TCRdb retains in-frame clones only, with some absent. This repertoire shows approximately 280,000 clones, around nine tenths found once; its top ten account for roughly 6.2%. The sample originates from a study of blood T cell repertoires in COVID-19. Resolution of symptoms, clearance, or two negative PCRs was present in recovered Cohort 3 donors. This receptor was taken from a woman in her forties who had recovered from COVID-19. Sequencing used PBMCs or T cells enriched from blood (not recorded which).

The CDR3 DNA follows: TGTGCCAGCAGCTTAGTGGAGGGACTCAATTTCTATGAGCAGTTCTTC. It is translated as CASSLVEGLNFYEQFF. The chain employs TRBV7-2 and TRBJ2-1; perhaps TRBD2 as D (6 bases). Trimming removed 1 base at V and 8 bases at J, with 18 bases between. The CDR3 extends over 16 amino acids. Germline CDR1 SGHTA, CDR2 FQGNSA.